This T cell receptor (beta chain) emerged from a study of blood T cells in healthy people across ages. Donors were systemically healthy Caucasian individuals from Russia aged roughly 6 to 95 years. Next came a second PCR, run for roughly 6 to 11 cycles, which used a sample-barcoded 5' primer along with a J-beta primer mix. TCRdb reanalysed the 5' RACE reads using MiXCR and keeps one entry per CDR3 protein. The sample consists of about 730,000 distinct CDR3 sequences, about 40% of them appearing once. In germline, CDR1 is SGHTA, CDR2 FQGTGA. The CDR3 spans 15 residues. The V and J ends lost 2 bases and 1 base respectively, with 8 bases between them.

Sequenced input: blood. This chain joins TRBV7-3 and TRBJ2-2; no reliable D call. This clonotype was sampled from a woman aged 55-75 years in good health. The chain's CDR3 is CASSLSGQNTGELFF. CDR3 in DNA: TGTGCCAGCAGCTTATCAGGCCAGAACACCGGGGAGCTGTTTTTT.